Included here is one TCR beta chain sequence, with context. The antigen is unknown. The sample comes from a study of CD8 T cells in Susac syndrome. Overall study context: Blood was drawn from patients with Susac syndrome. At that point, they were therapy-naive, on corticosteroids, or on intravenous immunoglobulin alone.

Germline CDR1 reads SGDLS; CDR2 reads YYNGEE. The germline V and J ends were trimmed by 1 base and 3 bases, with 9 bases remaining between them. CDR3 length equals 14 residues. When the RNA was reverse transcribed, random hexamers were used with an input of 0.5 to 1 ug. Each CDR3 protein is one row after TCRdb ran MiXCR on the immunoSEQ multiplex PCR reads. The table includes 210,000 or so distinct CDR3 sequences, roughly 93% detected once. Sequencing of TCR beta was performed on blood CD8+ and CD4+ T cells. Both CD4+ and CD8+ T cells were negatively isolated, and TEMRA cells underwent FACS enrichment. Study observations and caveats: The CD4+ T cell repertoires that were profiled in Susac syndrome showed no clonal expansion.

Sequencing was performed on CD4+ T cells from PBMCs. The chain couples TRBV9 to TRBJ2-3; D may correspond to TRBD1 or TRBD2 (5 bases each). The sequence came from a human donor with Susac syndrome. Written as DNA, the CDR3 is TGTGCCAGCAGCGTACAGGGAGAGACAGATACGCAGTATTTT. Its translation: CASSVQGETDTQYF.